The clone carrying this T cell receptor (beta chain) was counted ten times or more. Its target is not known. This sample was included in a study of T cells in Graves' hyperthyroidism and ophthalmopathy. Study conclusions and caveats: Blood held most thyroid clonotypes expanded above 0.001 frequency.

TCR beta CDR3 regions were amplified from RNA transcripts. When the TCR CDR3 underwent first-round RT-PCR, the HTBI primer set was used. TCRdb reanalysed the multiplex PCR reads using MiXCR and keeps one entry per CDR3 protein. Among about 370,000 distinct CDR3 sequences, about 16% were seen once, and the ten largest hold roughly a fifth. This CDR3 contains 15 residues. The germline V gene encodes CDR1 LNHDA and CDR2 SQIVND (reference sequence). After removal of 3 bases from V and 2 bases from J, the junction contained 1 base not matched to a gene. The chain has TRBV19 and TRBJ2-1; 10 bases agree with TRBD2. The TCR originated in a woman aged 55 to 70 with Graves' ophthalmopathy. The sequenced sample consisted of blood. DNA of the CDR3: TGTGCCAGTAGTATTGGGACTAGCGCCTACAATGAGCAGTTCTTC. As protein: CASSIGTSAYNEQFF.